This T cell receptor beta chain was sequenced in a study of T cells after posttransplantation cyclophosphamide. Study-wide points: Tissue-infiltrating T cells from skin or gut overlapped little with blood T cells.

With V trimmed by 4 bases and J by 1 base, 2 bases remained unmatched. CDR3 size: 16 residues. Germline V gene lookup returns CDR1 MNHEY and CDR2 SMNVEV (reference sequence). In the case of this clone: No antigen is known for it.

Profiled with immunoSEQ multiplex PCR; TCRdb holds only in-frame clones, not every one. The sample contains roughly 9,900 clones, 70% to 90% of which appear only once. Sampled 1 year posttransplant, controls received myeloablative marrow transplants, methotrexate and a calcineurin inhibitor. The rearrangement joins TRBV27 to TRBJ2-1; 12 positions agree with TRBD2. The source of this sequence is a male patient in his thirties who received an allogeneic stem cell transplant from an unrelated donor, was CMV-positive, and had no GVHD. Certain T cells may be donor cells from the graft. Sequences were derived from PBMCs, sampled after an allogeneic stem cell transplant with a calcineurin inhibitor and methotrexate. The CDR3 DNA is TGTGCCAGCAGTTCAACTAGCGGGAGGTCCTACAATGAGCAGTTCTTC. Translated: CASSSTSGRSYNEQFF.